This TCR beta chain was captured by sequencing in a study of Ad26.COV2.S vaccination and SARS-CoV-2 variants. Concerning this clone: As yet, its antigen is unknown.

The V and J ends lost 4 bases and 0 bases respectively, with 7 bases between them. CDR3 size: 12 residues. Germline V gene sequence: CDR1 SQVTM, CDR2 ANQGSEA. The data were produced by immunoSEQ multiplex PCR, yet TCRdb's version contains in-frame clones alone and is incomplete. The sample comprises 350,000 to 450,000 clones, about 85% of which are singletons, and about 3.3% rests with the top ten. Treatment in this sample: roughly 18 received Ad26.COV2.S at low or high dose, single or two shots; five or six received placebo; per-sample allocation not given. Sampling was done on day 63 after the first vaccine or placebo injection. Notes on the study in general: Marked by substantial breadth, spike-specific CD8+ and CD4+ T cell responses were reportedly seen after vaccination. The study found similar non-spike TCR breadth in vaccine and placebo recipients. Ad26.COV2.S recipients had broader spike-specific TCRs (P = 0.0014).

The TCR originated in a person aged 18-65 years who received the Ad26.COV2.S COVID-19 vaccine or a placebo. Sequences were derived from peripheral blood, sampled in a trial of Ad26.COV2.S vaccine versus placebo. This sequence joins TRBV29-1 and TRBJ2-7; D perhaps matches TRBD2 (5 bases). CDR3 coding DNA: TGCAGCGTTGCGGACTTCTCCTACGAGCAGTACTTC. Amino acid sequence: CSVADFSYEQYF.